These T cell receptor beta chains were read from a single sample in a study of blood T cell repertoires in COVID-19. Produced via immunoSEQ multiplex PCR; TCRdb's table is partial and in-frame only. The sample has under 85,000 clones; about three quarters are singletons. Specimen: peripheral blood. Source of these receptors: a man older than 75 with acute or convalescent COVID-19. Each CDR3 is given with its conserved first and last residue. Each record gives: D gene, J gene, clone size, V gene, CDR3 protein, CDR3 DNA. The D gene is left open where the match is weak. Rows may omit the clone size; those that give it use once, few, many or a size class.

>-|TRBJ2-5|-|TRBV19
CASSTSREKEAQYF
TGTGCCAGTAGTACTTCACGGGAGAAAGAGGCCCAGTACTTC
>-|TRBJ2-1|-|TRBV5-1
CASSLWRTYNEQFF
TGCGCCAGCAGCTTGTGGAGAACCTACAATGAGCAGTTCTTC
>TRBD1|TRBJ1-1|few|TRBV19
CASRMLGQEEAFF
TGTGCCAGTAGAATGCTGGGACAGGAGGAAGCTTTCTTT
>-|TRBJ1-1|few|TRBV5-1
CASSPAGLGTEAFF
TGCGCCAGCAGCCCAGCGGGGCTGGGAACTGAAGCTTTCTTT
>-|TRBJ1-6|-|TRBV24-1
CATSGEYRGLMSSPLHF
TGTGCCACCTCGGGGGAATATCGGGGATTAATGAGTTCACCCCTCCACTTT
>-|TRBJ2-7|-|TRBV5-1
CASSLSSGHLYEQYF
TGCGCCAGCAGCTTGTCTTCGGGACACCTCTACGAGCAGTACTTC
>-|TRBJ1-2|-|TRBV30
CGTGGRSSASGYTF
TGTGGGACGGGGGGGAGATCCTCGGCGAGTGGCTACACCTTC
>-|TRBJ2-7|once|TRBV5-8
CASSFYLSRTANDEQYF
TGTGCCAGCAGCTTTTACTTATCTCGGACAGCCAACGACGAGCAGTACTTC
>TRBD2|TRBJ2-2|once|TRBV5-1
CASSQGLAGVAGELFF
TGCGCCAGCAGCCAGGGACTAGCGGGAGTGGCCGGGGAGCTGTTTTTT
>-|TRBJ1-6|-|TRBV10-3
CAISESNRGPLHF
TGTGCCATCAGTGAGTCGAACCGAGGGCCCCTCCACTTT
>TRBD1|TRBJ2-7|-|TRBV9
CASSETQGYEQYF
TGTGCCAGCAGCGAGACACAGGGGTACGAGCAGTACTTC
>TRBD2|TRBJ2-1|-|TRBV5-1
CASRPLWETSGAKGQFF
TGCGCCAGCAGGCCTTTATGGGAGACTAGCGGGGCCAAAGGGCAGTTCTTC
>-|TRBJ1-6|-|TRBV19
CASSVQGGSYNSPLHF
TGTGCCAGTAGTGTACAGGGCGGCTCCTATAATTCACCCCTCCACTTT
>-|TRBJ1-4|many|TRBV28
CASSLSNSPLGEKLFF
TGTGCCAGCAGTTTAAGTAACAGTCCACTGGGTGAAAAACTGTTTTTT
>TRBD1|TRBJ2-7|-|TRBV9
CASSARGQGPYEQYF
TGTGCCAGCAGCGCCAGGGGACAGGGGCCTTACGAGCAGTACTTC
>-|TRBJ2-7|-|TRBV5-6
CASSSAGEQYF
TGTGCCAGCAGCTCAGCCGGGGAGCAGTACTTC
>-|TRBJ1-1|once|TRBV5-1
CASSLEGVGVNEAFF
TGCGCCAGCAGCTTGGAGGGGGTCGGCGTGAATGAAGCTTTCTTT
>TRBD2|TRBJ2-3|-|TRBV7-8
CASSLVGLANTQYF
TGTGCCAGCAGCTTAGTGGGACTAGCAAATACGCAGTATTTT
>TRBD1|TRBJ2-1|few|TRBV12-3/TRBV12-4
CASSRDRGDEQFF
TGTGCCAGCAGCCGAGACAGGGGAGATGAGCAGTTCTTC
>-|TRBJ2-3|-|TRBV7-3
CASSFSSTDTQYF
TGTGCCAGCAGCTTCTCTAGCACAGATACGCAGTATTTT
>-|TRBJ2-7|once|TRBV29-1
CSVRSSVSYEQYF
TGCAGCGTTCGGTCCAGCGTCTCCTACGAGCAGTACTTC
>TRBD2|TRBJ2-1|-|TRBV10-3
CAISESEAGGPNEQFF
TGTGCCATCAGTGAGTCCGAAGCGGGGGGGCCAAATGAGCAGTTCTTC
>TRBD1|TRBJ2-3|-|TRBV15
CATSLNRGGTDTQYF
TGTGCCACCAGCTTGAACAGGGGCGGCACAGATACGCAGTATTTT
>TRBD2|TRBJ2-3|few|TRBV5-5
CASSALAGRSDTQYF
TGTGCCAGCAGCGCCCTAGCGGGACGTTCGGATACGCAGTATTTT
>TRBD2|TRBJ2-1|-|TRBV14
CASSQVGFRTSGRGSEQFF
TGTGCCAGCAGCCAAGTTGGGTTTAGGACTAGCGGGAGAGGAAGTGAGCAGTTCTTC
>TRBD1|TRBJ2-7|-|TRBV28
CASSWSGTGFLEQYF
TGTGCCAGCAGTTGGTCCGGGACAGGGTTTCTCGAGCAGTACTTC
>TRBD2|TRBJ2-3|-|TRBV18
CASSHLTSGGTAPEDTQYF
TGTGCCAGCTCACACTTGACTAGCGGGGGAACGGCCCCAGAAGATACGCAGTATTTT
>-|TRBJ1-1|-|TRBV18
CASSPQLGAHNTEAFF
TGTGCCAGCTCACCACAGTTGGGGGCGCATAATACTGAAGCTTTCTTT
>-|TRBJ1-3|once|TRBV6-6
CASSGPRTSGNTIYF
TGTGCCAGCAGTGGACCGCGGACTTCTGGAAACACCATATATTTT
>-|TRBJ1-5|once|TRBV10-2
CASSEQGHQPQHF
TGCGCCAGCAGTGAACAGGGCCATCAGCCCCAGCATTTT
>-|TRBJ2-1|-|TRBV29-1
CSAGEGGDEQFF
TGCAGCGCCGGGGAAGGAGGAGATGAGCAGTTCTTC
>TRBD1|TRBJ1-1|-|TRBV6-2/TRBV6-3
CASSYSITGGRTEAFF
TGTGCCAGCAGTTACTCGATTACAGGGGGCCGGACTGAAGCTTTCTTT
>TRBD2|TRBJ2-2|-|TRBV7-8
CASSPGLARAGELFF
TGTGCCAGCAGCCCAGGACTAGCGCGGGCCGGGGAGCTGTTTTTT